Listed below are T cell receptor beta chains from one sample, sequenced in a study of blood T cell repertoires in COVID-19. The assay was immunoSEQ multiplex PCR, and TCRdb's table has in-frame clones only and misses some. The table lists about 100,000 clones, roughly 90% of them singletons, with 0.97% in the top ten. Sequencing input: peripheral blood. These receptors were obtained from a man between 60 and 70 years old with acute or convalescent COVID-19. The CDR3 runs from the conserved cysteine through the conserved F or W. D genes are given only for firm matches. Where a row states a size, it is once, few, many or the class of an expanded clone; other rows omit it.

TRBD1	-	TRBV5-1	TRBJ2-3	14	CASSLEGGVDTQYF	TGCGCCAGCAGCTTGGAAGGGGGCGTCGATACGCAGTATTTT
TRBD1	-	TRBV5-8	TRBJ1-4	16	CASSLVRDRVEEKLFF	TGTGCCAGCAGCCTGGTCCGGGACAGGGTAGAAGAAAAACTGTTTTTT
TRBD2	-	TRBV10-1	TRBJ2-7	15	CASSESRLAGGEQYF	TGCGCCAGCAGTGAGTCGCGGTTAGCGGGAGGCGAGCAGTACTTC
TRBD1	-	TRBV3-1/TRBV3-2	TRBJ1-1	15	CASSPATGGKTEAFF	TGTGCCAGCAGCCCGGCGACAGGGGGAAAAACTGAAGCTTTCTTT
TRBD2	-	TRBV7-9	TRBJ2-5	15	CASSVGGLGQETQYF	TGTGCCAGCAGCGTGGGAGGGCTAGGACAAGAGACCCAGTACTTC
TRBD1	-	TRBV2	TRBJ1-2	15	CASHPGTGGGYGYTF	TGTGCCTCTCACCCCGGGACAGGGGGCGGTTATGGCTACACCTTC
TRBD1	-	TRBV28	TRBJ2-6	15	CASSRQGSGANVLTF	TGTGCCAGCAGCCGACAGGGCTCTGGGGCCAACGTCCTGACTTTC
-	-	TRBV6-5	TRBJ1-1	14	CASSFREAWTEAFF	TGTGCCAGCAGTTTCAGGGAGGCGTGGACTGAAGCTTTCTTT
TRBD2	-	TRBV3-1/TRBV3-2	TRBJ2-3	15	CASSQDTSGRDTQYF	TGTGCCAGCAGCCAAGACACTAGCGGGAGGGATACGCAGTATTTT
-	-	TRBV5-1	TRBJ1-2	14	CASSPGSDRGGYTF	TGCGCCAGCAGCCCGGGGTCGGATCGCGGTGGCTACACCTTC
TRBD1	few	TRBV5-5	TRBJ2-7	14	CASSWDRASGEQYF	TGTGCCAGCAGCTGGGACAGGGCGAGTGGCGAGCAGTACTTC
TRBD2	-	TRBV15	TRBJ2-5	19	CATSRDKISKGLNQETQYF	TGTGCCACCAGCAGAGATAAGATCAGCAAGGGACTAAACCAAGAGACCCAGTACTTC
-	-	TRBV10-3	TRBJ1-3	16	CAISESWGVPGNTIYF	TGTGCCATCAGTGAGTCGTGGGGAGTCCCTGGAAACACCATATATTTT
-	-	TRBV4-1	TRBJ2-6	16	CASSQEMASGANVLTF	TGCGCCAGCAGCCAAGAAATGGCCTCTGGGGCCAACGTCCTGACTTTC
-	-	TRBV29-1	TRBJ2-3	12	CSVDKIQGTQYF	TGCAGCGTCGATAAAATACAGGGTACGCAGTATTTT
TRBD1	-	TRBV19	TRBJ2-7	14	CASSSRQGAYEQYF	TGTGCCAGTAGTTCCAGACAGGGGGCCTACGAGCAGTACTTC
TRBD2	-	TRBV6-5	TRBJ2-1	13	CASTGGGAGEQFF	TGTGCCAGCACTGGGGGAGGGGCAGGTGAGCAGTTCTTC
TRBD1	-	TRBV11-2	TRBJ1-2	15	CASSLETGGAGGYTF	TGTGCCAGCAGCTTAGAAACAGGGGGCGCAGGTGGCTACACCTTC
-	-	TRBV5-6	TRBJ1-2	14	CASSYNFRDTGYTF	TGTGCCAGCAGCTACAACTTCCGGGACACTGGCTACACCTTC
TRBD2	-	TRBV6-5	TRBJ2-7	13	CASVPSGSYEQYF	TGTGCCAGCGTGCCTAGCGGGAGCTACGAGCAGTACTTC
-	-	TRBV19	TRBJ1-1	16	CASTRVWNSLNTEAFF	TGTGCCAGTACCCGTGTTTGGAACAGTTTAAACACTGAAGCTTTCTTT
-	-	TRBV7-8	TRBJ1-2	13	CASSLARLVGYTF	TGTGCCAGCAGCTTAGCGAGATTAGTAGGCTACACCTTC
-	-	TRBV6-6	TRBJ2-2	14	CASTPPGEAGELFF	TGTGCCAGCACCCCACCAGGGGAAGCCGGGGAGCTGTTTTTT
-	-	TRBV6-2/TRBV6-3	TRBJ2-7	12	CASSYPPDEQYF	TGTGCCAGCAGTTACCCTCCTGACGAGCAGTACTTC
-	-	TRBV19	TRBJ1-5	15	CASSIDRDIYQPQHF	TGTGCCAGTAGTATAGATCGGGACATTTACCAGCCCCAGCATTTT
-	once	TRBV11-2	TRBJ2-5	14	CASSLLTGKETQYF	TGTGCCAGCAGCTTATTAACAGGGAAAGAGACCCAGTACTTC
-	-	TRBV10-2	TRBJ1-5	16	CASRGGGWVGNQPQHF	TGCGCCAGCAGGGGAGGTGGTTGGGTCGGCAATCAGCCCCAGCATTTT
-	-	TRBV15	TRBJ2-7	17	CATSRDLGPGVSYEQYF	TGTGCCACCAGCAGAGATTTGGGTCCAGGGGTCTCCTACGAGCAGTACTTC
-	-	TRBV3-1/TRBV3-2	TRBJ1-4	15	CASSGRDIIHEKLFF	TGTGCCAGCAGCGGCCGGGACATTATACATGAAAAACTGTTTTTT
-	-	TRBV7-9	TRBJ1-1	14	CASSRPGAGTEAFF	TGTGCCAGCAGCCGCCCAGGGGCGGGCACTGAAGCTTTCTTT
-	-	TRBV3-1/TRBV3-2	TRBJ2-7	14	CASMDSDGSGEQYF	TGTGCCAGCATGGACAGTGATGGATCGGGCGAGCAGTACTTC
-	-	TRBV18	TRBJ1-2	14	CASSHSTGDYGYTF	TGTGCCAGCTCACACAGTACAGGAGACTATGGCTACACCTTC
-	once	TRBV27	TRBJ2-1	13	CASSLRGYNEQFF	TGTGCCAGCAGTTTAAGGGGGTACAATGAGCAGTTCTTC
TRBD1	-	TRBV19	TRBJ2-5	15	CASSKGTAAQETQYF	TGTGCCAGTAGTAAGGGGACAGCAGCCCAAGAGACCCAGTACTTC
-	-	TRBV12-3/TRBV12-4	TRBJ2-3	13	CASSSSTTDTQYF	TGTGCCAGCAGCTCTAGTACCACAGATACGCAGTATTTT
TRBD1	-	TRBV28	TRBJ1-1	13	CASSVDRGAEAFF	TGTGCCAGCAGCGTGGACAGGGGGGCTGAAGCTTTCTTT
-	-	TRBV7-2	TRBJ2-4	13	CASSSQLGGIQYF	TGTGCCAGCAGCTCACAGTTGGGAGGCATTCAGTACTTC
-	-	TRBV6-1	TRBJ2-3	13	CASSEWVAVEEYF	TGTGCCAGCAGTGAATGGGTAGCGGTCGAGGAGTATTTT
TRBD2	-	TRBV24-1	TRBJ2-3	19	CATSDPTSGATRFTDTQYF	TGTGCCACCAGTGACCCTACTAGCGGCGCCACTCGATTCACAGATACGCAGTATTTT
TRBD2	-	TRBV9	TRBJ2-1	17	CASSVVGTSGPYNEQFF	TGTGCCAGCAGCGTAGTCGGGACTAGCGGACCCTACAATGAGCAGTTCTTC
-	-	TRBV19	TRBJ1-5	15	CASSIRGNSNQPQHF	TGTGCCAGTAGTATTCGGGGGAATAGCAATCAGCCCCAGCATTTT
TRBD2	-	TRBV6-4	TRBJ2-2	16	CASSPTSGSPTGELFF	TGTGCCAGCAGTCCCACTAGCGGGAGTCCCACCGGGGAGCTGTTTTTT
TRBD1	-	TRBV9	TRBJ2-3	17	CASSVGTGGESPDTQYF	TGTGCCAGCAGCGTAGGGACAGGGGGTGAGTCGCCAGATACGCAGTATTTT
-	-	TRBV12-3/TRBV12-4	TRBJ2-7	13	CASSLQGHYEQYF	TGTGCCAGCAGTTTACAGGGCCACTACGAGCAGTACTTC
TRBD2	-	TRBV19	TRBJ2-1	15	CASSQASGSISEQFF	TGTGCCAGTAGCCAGGCTAGCGGGAGTATAAGTGAGCAGTTCTTC
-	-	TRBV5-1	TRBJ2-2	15	CASREPQGNTGELFF	TGCGCCAGCAGGGAACCCCAGGGGAACACCGGGGAGCTGTTTTTT
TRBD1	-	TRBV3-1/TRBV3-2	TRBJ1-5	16	CASSQEGQGMGQPQHF	TGTGCCAGCAGCCAAGAGGGACAGGGAATGGGTCAGCCCCAGCATTTT
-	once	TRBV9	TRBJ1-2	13	CASSVDTGNGYTF	TGTGCCAGCAGCGTAGATACAGGGAACGGCTACACCTTC
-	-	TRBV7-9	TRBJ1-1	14	CASSLPRTYSKAFF	TGTGCCAGCAGCCTACCCCGGACTTATAGTAAAGCTTTCTTT
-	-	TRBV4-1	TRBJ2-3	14	CASSQETGTDTQYF	TGCGCCAGCAGCCAAGAAACAGGGACAGATACGCAGTATTTT
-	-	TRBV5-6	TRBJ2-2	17	CASSFTRGALDTGELFF	TGTGCCAGCAGTTTTACCAGGGGCGCCTTGGACACCGGGGAGCTGTTTTTT
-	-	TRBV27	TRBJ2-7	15	CASSLSRQPSYEQYF	TGTGCCAGCAGTTTATCGAGGCAGCCCTCCTACGAGCAGTACTTC
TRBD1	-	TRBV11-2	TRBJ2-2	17	CASSWRPGQGAHGELFF	TGTGCCAGCAGCTGGAGACCGGGACAGGGGGCGCACGGGGAGCTGTTTTTT
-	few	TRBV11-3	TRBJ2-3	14	CASSPTRGTDTQYF	TGTGCCAGCAGCCCAACCCGAGGCACAGATACGCAGTATTTT
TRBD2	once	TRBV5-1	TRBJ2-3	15	CASSSGLAVTDTQYF	TGCGCCAGCAGCTCGGGACTAGCGGTTACAGATACGCAGTATTTT